These T cell receptor beta chains were read from a single sample in a study of human thymus T cells. TCRdb's table, derived via immunoSEQ multiplex PCR, lists solely in-frame clones and lacks some. The data contain more than 70,000 clones, 90% to 98% of them singletons. Specimen: thymus tissue. The receptors shown here come from a boy younger than two with a congenital heart defect but otherwise immunologically healthy. CDR3s include the opening cysteine and the closing phenylalanine or tryptophan. Fields, in order: J gene, V gene, D gene, CDR3 length, clone size, CDR3 DNA, CDR3 protein. The D gene is left open where the match is weak. Size tells how often a clone was seen (once, few, many) or the class of an expanded clone, and some rows leave it out.

>TRBJ2-3|TRBV7-2|.|15|once
TGTGCCAGCAGTCGCGGGGGCCCACAGAAAGATACGCAGTATTTT
CASSRGGPQKDTQYF
>TRBJ2-2|TRBV7-2|TRBD2|18|.
TGTGCCAGCAGCTTCATGATGGGCGGGAGATCGCACACCGGGGAGCTGTTTTTT
CASSFMMGGRSHTGELFF
>TRBJ1-5|TRBV5-1|.|13|.
TGCGCCAGCAGCTCGCGACGGGGACGGCCCCAGCATTTT
CASSSRRGRPQHF
>TRBJ2-7|TRBV28|.|13|.
TGTGCCAGCAGTTTATTCGCAGAGTACGAGCAGTACTTC
CASSLFAEYEQYF
>TRBJ1-2|TRBV6-1|TRBD1|15|.
TGTGCCAGCAGTGTAACCGGACAGGGAGGGTCGGGCTACACCTTC
CASSVTGQGGSGYTF
>TRBJ2-5|TRBV29-1|.|14|.
TGCAGCGTCAAGGGGCGGTCCGGGGAAGAGACCCAGTACTTC
CSVKGRSGEETQYF
>TRBJ1-2|TRBV5-6|.|12|once
TGTGCCAGCAGCCCGGCCCCCTTTGGGGGCACCTTC
CASSPAPFGGTF
>TRBJ1-5|TRBV27|.|15|.
TGTGCCAGCAGTTTGAACAGGGAGGGCAATCAGCCCCAGCATTTT
CASSLNREGNQPQHF
>TRBJ1-1|TRBV27|.|15|.
TGTGCCAGCAGTTTATTTGGACTACTGAACACTGAAGCTTTCTTT
CASSLFGLLNTEAFF
>TRBJ1-2|TRBV14|TRBD1|17|.
TGTGCCAGCAGCCAGGATAATACGACAGGGACGGGCGATGGCTACACCTTC
CASSQDNTTGTGDGYTF
>TRBJ2-1|TRBV12-5|.|16|.
TGTGCTAGTGGTTTGGTATGGGGGGCTGGGTACAATGAGCAGTTCTTC
CASGLVWGAGYNEQFF
>TRBJ2-2|TRBV5-1|.|12|few
TGCGCCAGCAGCTGCCCCACCGGGGAGCTGTTTTTT
CASSCPTGELFF
>TRBJ2-7|TRBV27|TRBD2|15|.
TGTGCCAGCAGTTGGGGAACCAGCGGGGGCTACGAGCAGTACTTC
CASSWGTSGGYEQYF